Shown below are 23 T cell receptor beta chains from a single sample sequenced in a study of T cell responses to AZD1222 COVID-19 vaccine. Some clones are missing from TCRdb's copy, which holds only in-frame ones; the method was immunoSEQ multiplex PCR. The table includes about 56,000 clones, 86% detected once. The specimen comprised peripheral blood, sampled on day 0 of AZD1222 vaccination. Receptors were obtained from an adult in good health.

J is TRBJ2-3 and V is TRBV5-6; TRBD2 aligns across 8 bases. This CDR3 spans 16 amino acids. J lost 0 bases, V lost 5 bases, and 8 bases had no gene match. From germline, CDR1 is SGHDT and CDR2 YYEEEE. CDR3 loop: CASSPGPSGSTDTQYF. The CDR3 bases are TGTGCCAGCAGTCCCGGCCCTAGCGGGAGCACAGATACGCAGTATTTT.

V usage is TRBV6-5 and J usage is TRBJ2-4, with 7 bases lining up with TRBD2. This CDR3 has 15 residues. The V and J ends lost 5 bases and 4 bases, in that order; junction bases with no gene match: 8. Germline V gene sequence: CDR1 MNHEY, CDR2 SVGAGI. CDR3 nucleotides: TGTGCCAGCAGTACACAGACTAGCCCTAAAAACATTCAGTACTTC. Its translation is CASSTQTSPKNIQYF.

The chain recombines TRBV5-1 with TRBJ2-7, with TRBD2 matching over 9 bases. The CDR3 runs to 16 residues. Germline V gives CDR1 SGHRS, CDR2 YFSETQ. V trimming: 2 bases; J trimming: 0 bases; junction bases outside the gene matches: 6. This CDR3 reads CASSFALAGSSYEQYF. The CDR3 coding sequence is TGCGCCAGCAGCTTCGCACTAGCGGGTAGCTCCTACGAGCAGTACTTC. Variable domain in full (rest from reference TRBV5-1 and TRBJ2-7): KAGVTQTPRYLIKTRGQQVTLSCSPISGHRSVSWYQQTPGQGLQFLFEYFSETQRNKGNFPGRFSGRQFSNSRSEMNVSTLELGDSALYLCASSFALAGSSYEQYFGPGTRLTVT.

This clone appeared a single time. This chain connects TRBV28 to TRBJ2-7, with a possible D match to TRBD1 (6 bases). The CDR3 runs 15 residues. CDR1 and CDR2 (germline): MDHEN, SYDVKM. V was trimmed by 5 bases and J by 2 bases, leaving 16 bases between them. In DNA form, the CDR3 reads TGTGCCAGCAGTCCACAGGGAGTCTCCCCCTACGAGCAGTACTTC. This gives the protein CASSPQGVSPYEQYF.

As for this clone: At one end, the junction sequence differs from germline, possibly due to a read error. The chain links TRBV27 to TRBJ2-1, with TRBD1 matching over 7 bases. In germline, CDR1 is MNHEY, CDR2 SMNVEV (reference sequence). CDR3 length: 11 amino acids. CDR3 DNA sequence: TGTGCCAGCAGTGAACCGGGACAGATCCTCTTC. This sequence encodes CASSEPGQILF.

This chain connects TRBV9 to TRBJ2-1; 10 bases fit TRBD2. The V gene end was trimmed by 3 bases and the J gene end by 9 bases; junction bases not matched to a gene: 9. The V gene's germline CDR1 is SGDLS and CDR2 YYNGEE. The CDR3 runs to 15 residues. Here the CDR3 DNA reads TGTGCCAGCAGCGAAACGCTAGCGGGAGAAGTTGAGCAGTTCTTC. Protein product: CASSETLAGEVEQFF.

The rearrangement links TRBV4-2 to TRBJ1-2, with a weak D call TRBD1 (5 bases). CDR3 length equals 14 residues. Germline CDR1 LGHNA, CDR2 YNFKEQ. V was trimmed by 3 bases and J by 2 bases, leaving 10 bases between them. CDR3 in DNA: TGTGCCAGCAGCCAGTACAGGACCAACTATGGCTACACCTTC. Translating gives CASSQYRTNYGYTF.

This clone was counted a single time. This chain uses TRBV6-6 with TRBJ1-3, with D possibly being TRBD1 (5 bases). The CDR3 is 15 amino acids. V lost 4 bases and J 9 bases, leaving 19 bases between the germline ends. Germline lookup yields CDR1 MNHNY and CDR2 SVGAGI (reference sequence). The CDR3 loop reads CASSSKQEGSTTIYF. The CDR3 bases are TGTGCCAGCAGTTCCAAACAGGAAGGTTCTACCACCATATATTTT.

This chain links TRBV4-1 with TRBJ2-1, with D perhaps matching TRBD2 (5 bases). Between the trimmed V and J ends, which lost 1 base and 5 bases, there was a span of 15 bases. There are 16 residues in the CDR3. Germline assignment: CDR1 MGHRA and CDR2 YSYEKL. CDR3 DNA: TGCGCCAGCAGCCAAGTTCGGGGTAAATCCGACAATGAGCAGTTCTTC. It codes for CASSQVRGKSDNEQFF.

The genes are TRBV11-2 and TRBJ1-3; D is ambiguous. Deletions cut 4 bases from V and 3 bases from J, with 10 bases between. Germline V CDR1 and CDR2: SGHAT, FQNNGV. The CDR3 runs 14 residues. The DNA for the CDR3 is TGTGCCAGCAGCTCGAGATTCGGTGGAAACACCATATATTTT. Amino acid sequence: CASSSRFGGNTIYF.

The rearrangement uses TRBV19 and TRBJ1-1; a possible D gene is TRBD1 (5 bases). Trimming stripped 1 base from V and 3 bases from J, with 9 bases between. The CDR3 covers 14 residues. Germline-derived CDR1 and CDR2 are LNHDA and SQIVND (reference sequence). The CDR3 bases are TGTGCCAGTAGTATAGTCGGGGCGGACACTGAAGCTTTCTTT. This gives the protein CASSIVGADTEAFF. The full variable domain, completed using reference TRBV19 and TRBJ1-1, is DGGITQSPKYLFRKEGQNVTLSCEQNLNHDAMYWYRQDPGQGLRLIYYSQIVNDFQKGDIAEGYSVSREKKESFPLTVTSAQKNPTAFYLCASSIVGADTEAFFGQGTRLTVV.

The V gene is TRBV28, the J gene TRBJ2-5, with 7 bases aligning to TRBD2. Germline values: CDR1 MDHEN, CDR2 SYDVKM. CDR3 length: 16 amino acids. The V and J ends lost 5 bases and 2 bases, in that order; junction bases with no gene match: 11. The CDR3 here is CASSQPAAGDQETQYF. As DNA, the CDR3 is TGTGCCAGCAGTCAACCCGCGGCGGGAGATCAAGAGACCCAGTACTTC.

The genes are TRBV7-8 and TRBJ1-5; 10 bases agree with TRBD1. The CDR3 is made up of 19 amino acids. Germline loops: CDR1 SGHVS, CDR2 FQNEAQ. Trimming cost V 3 bases and J 0 bases; bases outside gene matches: 11. The CDR3 DNA follows: TGTGCCAGCAGCTTCCTCAACCGGACAGGGGGTTTTAGCAATCAGCCCCAGCATTTT. Its protein is CASSFLNRTGGFSNQPQHF.

The rearrangement links TRBV12-3 or TRBV12-4 to TRBJ1-5; no reliable D call. The V end lost 5 bases, the J end lost 4 bases, and 9 bases lay between the germline ends. The CDR3 has 13 residues. The CDR3 nucleotides read TGTGCCAGCAGTCCCGACCGAAATCAGCCCCAGCATTTT. Protein: CASSPDRNQPQHF.

The chain joins TRBV3-1 (or the pseudogene TRBV3-2) to TRBJ2-1; tentatively, D is TRBD2 (6 bases). Trimming stripped 0 bases from V and 2 bases from J, with 8 bases between. The CDR3 sequence is 15 residues long. The germline V gene has CDR1 LGHDT and CDR2 YNNKEL (reference sequence). CDR3 coding DNA: TGTGCCAGCAGCCAAGAGTCGGGAGCCTACAATGAGCAGTTCTTC. Amino acids: CASSQESGAYNEQFF.

The V gene is TRBV11-3, the J gene TRBJ2-3; TRBD2 matches 8 bases. CDR3 length: 15 amino acids. V lost 1 base and J lost 3; bases outside the gene matches: 3. Germline CDR1 and CDR2: SGHNT and YENEEA. CDR3 amino acids: CASSLAGGPTDTQYF. The CDR3 coding sequence is TGTGCCAGCAGCTTAGCGGGAGGGCCAACAGATACGCAGTATTTT. Full variable domain (outside the CDR3, taken from reference TRBV11-3 and TRBJ2-3): EAGVVQSPRYKIIEKKQPVAFWCNPISGHNTLYWYLQNLGQGPELLIRYENEEAVDDSQLPKDRFSAERLKGVDSTLKIQPAELGDSAVYLCASSLAGGPTDTQYFGPGTRLTVL.

This clone is termed medium-sized. The chain recombines TRBV28 with TRBJ1-3, with D unclear. CDR1 MDHEN and CDR2 SYDVKM come from the germline V gene. The CDR3 is made up of 14 amino acids. Between the trimmed V and J ends, which lost 8 bases and 0 bases, there was a span of 11 bases. CDR3 region: CASQSVVSGNTIYF. The CDR3 nucleotides are TGTGCCAGCCAAAGCGTCGTCTCTGGAAACACCATATATTTT.

The CDR3 loop is CATSTIGSTGRNTEAFF. The CDR3 coding sequence is TGTGCCACCAGCACAATCGGCTCGACAGGGAGGAACACTGAAGCTTTCTTT. This chain joins TRBV15 and TRBJ1-1; 7 bases align to TRBD1. Trimming took 4 bases from V and 1 from J; bases not matched to a gene: 12. CDR3 length: 17 residues. Germline V gene data show CDR1 as LNHNV and CDR2 as YYDKDF (reference sequence).

J is TRBJ2-5 and V is TRBV7-6, with D maybe TRBD1 (5 bases). Germline V CDR1 and CDR2: SGHVS, FNYEAQ. V was shortened by 4 bases and J by 3 bases, with 6 bases between the two germline ends. This CDR3 comprises 12 residues. CDR3 nucleotide sequence: TGTGCCAGCAGCTCGACAGAAGAGACCCAGTACTTC. Protein product: CASSSTEETQYF.

This clone came up once. The rearrangement uses TRBV4-3 and TRBJ2-2; D is uncertain. This CDR3 has 15 residues. V was pared by 4 bases and J by 2 bases, with 11 bases between. Per the germline V gene, CDR1 is LGHNA and CDR2 is YSLEER. The chain's CDR3 is CASSPSRANTGELFF. As DNA, the CDR3 is TGCGCCAGCAGCCCGAGTCGGGCCAACACCGGGGAGCTGTTTTTT.

A single count supports this clone. This chain links TRBV5-4 with TRBJ2-2; D gene unclear. The length of the CDR3 is 12 residues. V was trimmed by 2 bases and J by 6 bases, leaving 5 bases between them. Germline V gene sequence: CDR1 SGHNT, CDR2 YYREEE (reference sequence). CDR3 loop: CASSLNPGELFF. CDR3 bases: TGTGCCAGCAGCTTAAACCCCGGGGAGCTGTTTTTT.

This clone appeared once. The chain is built from TRBV6-5 and TRBJ1-4; D not resolved. Germline V gene data show CDR1 as MNHEY and CDR2 as SVGAGI. Trimming left V 0 bases short and J 8 bases short, with 13 bases between. The CDR3 spans 15 residues. The CDR3 sequence is CASSYSTLGREKLFF. CDR3 coding DNA: TGTGCCAGCAGTTACTCGACGCTAGGCCGCGAAAAACTGTTTTTT.

The chain employs TRBV5-4 and TRBJ2-1; 10 positions match TRBD2. There are 15 residues in the CDR3. In germline, CDR1 is SGHNT, CDR2 YYREEE (reference sequence). V was pared by 3 bases and J by 4 bases, with 4 bases of the junction left unmatched. CDR3 sequence reads: CASSSGTSAYNEQFF. CDR3 DNA sequence: TGTGCCAGCAGCTCAGGGACTAGCGCATACAATGAGCAGTTCTTC. Complete variable domain (other parts from reference TRBV5-4 and TRBJ2-1): ETGVTQSPTHLIKTRGQQVTLRCSSQSGHNTVSWYQQALGQGPQFIFQYYREEENGRGNFPPRFSGLQFPNYSSELNVNALELDDSALYLCASSSGTSAYNEQFFGPGTRLTVL.